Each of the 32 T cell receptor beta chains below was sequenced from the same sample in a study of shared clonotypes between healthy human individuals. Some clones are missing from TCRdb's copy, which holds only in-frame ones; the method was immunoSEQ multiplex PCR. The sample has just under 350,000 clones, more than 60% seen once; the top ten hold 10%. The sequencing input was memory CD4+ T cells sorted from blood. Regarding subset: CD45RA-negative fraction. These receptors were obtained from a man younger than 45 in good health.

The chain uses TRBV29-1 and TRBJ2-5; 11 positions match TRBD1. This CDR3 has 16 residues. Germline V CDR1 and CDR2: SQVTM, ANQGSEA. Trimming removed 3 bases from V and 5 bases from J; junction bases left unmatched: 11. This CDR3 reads CSVDGARTGGAETQYF. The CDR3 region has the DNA TGCAGCGTTGATGGAGCGAGGACAGGGGGCGCGGAGACCCAGTACTTC.

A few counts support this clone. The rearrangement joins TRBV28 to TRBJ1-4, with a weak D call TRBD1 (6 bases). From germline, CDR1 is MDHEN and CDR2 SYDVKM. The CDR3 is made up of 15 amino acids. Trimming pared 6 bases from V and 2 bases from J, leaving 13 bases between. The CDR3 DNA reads TGTGCCAGCAGCTCATCTGACAGGACTAATGAAAAACTGTTTTTT. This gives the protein CASSSSDRTNEKLFF.

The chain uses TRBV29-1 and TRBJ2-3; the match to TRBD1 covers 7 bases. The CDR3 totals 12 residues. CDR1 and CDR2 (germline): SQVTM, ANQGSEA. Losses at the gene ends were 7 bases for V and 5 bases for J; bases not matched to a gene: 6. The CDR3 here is CSGYRGLDTQYF. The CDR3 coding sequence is TGCAGCGGGTACAGGGGTTTAGATACGCAGTATTTT.

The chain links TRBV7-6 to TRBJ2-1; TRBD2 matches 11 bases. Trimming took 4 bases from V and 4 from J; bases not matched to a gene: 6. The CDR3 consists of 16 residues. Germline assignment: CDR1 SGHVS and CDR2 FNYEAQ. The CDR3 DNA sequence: TGTGCCAGCAGCTATTTAGGGACTAGCGGTTACAATGAGCAGTTCTTC. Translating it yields CASSYLGTSGYNEQFF.

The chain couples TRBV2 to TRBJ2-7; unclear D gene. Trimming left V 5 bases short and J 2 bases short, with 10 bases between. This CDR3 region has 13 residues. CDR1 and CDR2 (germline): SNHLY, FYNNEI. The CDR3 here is CASSRSPTYEQYF. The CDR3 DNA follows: TGTGCCAGCAGTAGGTCCCCAACCTACGAGCAGTACTTC.

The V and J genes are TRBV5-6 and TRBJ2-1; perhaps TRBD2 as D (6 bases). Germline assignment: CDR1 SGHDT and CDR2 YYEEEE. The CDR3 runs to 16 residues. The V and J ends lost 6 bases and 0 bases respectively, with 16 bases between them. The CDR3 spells CASTVLAESSYNEQFF. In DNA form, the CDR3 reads TGTGCCAGCACCGTATTAGCGGAGAGCTCCTACAATGAGCAGTTCTTC.

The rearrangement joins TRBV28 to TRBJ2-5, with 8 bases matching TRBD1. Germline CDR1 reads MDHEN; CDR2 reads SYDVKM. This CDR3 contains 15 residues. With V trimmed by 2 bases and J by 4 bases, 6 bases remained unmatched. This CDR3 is CASSLGGRGRETQYF. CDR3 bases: TGTGCCAGCAGTTTAGGGGGCAGGGGGCGAGAGACCCAGTACTTC.

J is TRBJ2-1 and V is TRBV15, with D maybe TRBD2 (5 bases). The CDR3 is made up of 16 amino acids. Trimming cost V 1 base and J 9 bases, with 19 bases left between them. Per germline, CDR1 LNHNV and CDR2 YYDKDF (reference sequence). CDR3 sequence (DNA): TGTGCCACCAGCAGAGGTCCCCTAGCCCTACTTTTTGAGCAGTTCTTC. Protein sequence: CATSRGPLALLFEQFF.

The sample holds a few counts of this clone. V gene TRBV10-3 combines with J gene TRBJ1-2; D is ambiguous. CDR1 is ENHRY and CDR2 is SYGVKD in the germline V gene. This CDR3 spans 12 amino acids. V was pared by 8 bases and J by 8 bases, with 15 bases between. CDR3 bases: TGTGCCATCCGGACGGGCGGTCAAGGCTACACCTTC. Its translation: CAIRTGGQGYTF.

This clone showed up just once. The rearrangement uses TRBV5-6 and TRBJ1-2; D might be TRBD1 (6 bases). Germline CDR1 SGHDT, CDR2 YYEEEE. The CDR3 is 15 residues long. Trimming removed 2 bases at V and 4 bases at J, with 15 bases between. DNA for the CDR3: TGTGCCAGCAGCTTATTTCTTGGGGACACCTATGGCTACACCTTC. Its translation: CASSLFLGDTYGYTF.

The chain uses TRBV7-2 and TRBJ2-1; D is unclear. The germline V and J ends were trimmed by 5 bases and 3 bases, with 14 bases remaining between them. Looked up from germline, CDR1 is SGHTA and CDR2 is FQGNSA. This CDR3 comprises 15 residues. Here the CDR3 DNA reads TGTGCCAGCAGCCTAACTTTAACTAACTACAATGAGCAGTTCTTC. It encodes CASSLTLTNYNEQFF.

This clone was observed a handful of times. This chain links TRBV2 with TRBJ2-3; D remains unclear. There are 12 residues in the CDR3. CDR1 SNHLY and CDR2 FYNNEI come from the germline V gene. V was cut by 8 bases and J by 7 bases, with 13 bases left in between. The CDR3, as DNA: TGTGCCAGCCGTACAGTTCGGTATACGCAGTATTTT. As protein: CASRTVRYTQYF. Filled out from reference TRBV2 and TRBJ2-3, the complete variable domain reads EPEVTQTPSHQVTQMGQEVILRCVPISNHLYFYWYRQILGQKVEFLVSFYNNEISEKSEIFDDQFSVERPDGSNFTLKIRSTKLEDSAMYFCASRTVRYTQYFGPGTRLTVL.

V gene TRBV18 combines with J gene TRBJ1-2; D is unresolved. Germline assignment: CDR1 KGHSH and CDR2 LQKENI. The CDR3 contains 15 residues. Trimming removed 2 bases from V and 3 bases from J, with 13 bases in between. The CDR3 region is CASSPVGDRYYGYTF. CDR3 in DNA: TGTGCCAGCTCACCAGTTGGAGACCGCTACTATGGCTACACCTTC.

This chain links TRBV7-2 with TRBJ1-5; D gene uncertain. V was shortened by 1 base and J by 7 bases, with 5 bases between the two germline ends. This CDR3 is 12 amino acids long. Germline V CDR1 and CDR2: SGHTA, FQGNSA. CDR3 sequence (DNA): TGTGCCAGCAGCTTAGGAGAACAGCCCCAGCATTTT. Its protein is CASSLGEQPQHF.

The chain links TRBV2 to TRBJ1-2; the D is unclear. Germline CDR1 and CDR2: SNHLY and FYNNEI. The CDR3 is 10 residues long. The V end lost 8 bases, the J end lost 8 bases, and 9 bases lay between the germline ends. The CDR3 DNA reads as TGTGCCAGCTCCCCCCCCGGCTACACCTTC. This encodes CASSPPGYTF. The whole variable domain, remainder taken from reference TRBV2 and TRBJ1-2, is EPEVTQTPSHQVTQMGQEVILRCVPISNHLYFYWYRQILGQKVEFLVSFYNNEISEKSEIFDDQFSVERPDGSNFTLKIRSTKLEDSAMYFCASSPPGYTFGSGTRLTVV.

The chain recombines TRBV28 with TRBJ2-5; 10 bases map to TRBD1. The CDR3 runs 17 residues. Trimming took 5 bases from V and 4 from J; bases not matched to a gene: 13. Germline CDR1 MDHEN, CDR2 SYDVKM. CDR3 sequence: CASSPYAGQGHLETQYF. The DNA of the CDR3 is TGTGCCAGCAGTCCCTACGCGGGACAGGGGCATTTAGAGACCCAGTACTTC.

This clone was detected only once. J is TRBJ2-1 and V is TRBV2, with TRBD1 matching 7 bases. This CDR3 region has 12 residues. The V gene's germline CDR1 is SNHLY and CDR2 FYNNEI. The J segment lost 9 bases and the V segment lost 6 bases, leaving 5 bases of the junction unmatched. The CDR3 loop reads CASSASGGEQFF. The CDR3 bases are TGTGCCAGCAGCGCCTCAGGGGGTGAGCAGTTCTTC.

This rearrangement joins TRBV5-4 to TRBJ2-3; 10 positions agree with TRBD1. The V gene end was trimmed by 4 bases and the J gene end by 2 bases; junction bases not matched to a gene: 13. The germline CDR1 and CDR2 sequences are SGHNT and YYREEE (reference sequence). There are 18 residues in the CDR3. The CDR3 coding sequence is TGTGCCAGCAGCAAACCGGGACAGGGGTTGGGATTCACAGATACGCAGTATTTT. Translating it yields CASSKPGQGLGFTDTQYF.

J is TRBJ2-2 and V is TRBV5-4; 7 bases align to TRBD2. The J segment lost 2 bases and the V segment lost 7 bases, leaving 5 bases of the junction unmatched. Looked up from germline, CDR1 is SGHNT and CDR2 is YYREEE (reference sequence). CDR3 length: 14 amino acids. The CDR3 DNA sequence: TGTGCCAGCCGGGGAGGGACTAACACCGGGGAGCTGTTTTTT. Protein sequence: CASRGGTNTGELFF. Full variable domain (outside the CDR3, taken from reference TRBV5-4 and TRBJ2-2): ETGVTQSPTHLIKTRGQQVTLRCSSQSGHNTVSWYQQALGQGPQFIFQYYREEENGRGNFPPRFSGLQFPNYSSELNVNALELDDSALYLCASRGGTNTGELFFGEGSRLTVL.

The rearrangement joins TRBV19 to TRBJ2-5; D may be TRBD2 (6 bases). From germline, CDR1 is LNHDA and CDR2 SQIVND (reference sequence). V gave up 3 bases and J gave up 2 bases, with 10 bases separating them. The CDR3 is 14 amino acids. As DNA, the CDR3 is TGTGCCAGTAGTATCCCGGGACTTCAAGAGACCCAGTACTTC. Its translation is CASSIPGLQETQYF.

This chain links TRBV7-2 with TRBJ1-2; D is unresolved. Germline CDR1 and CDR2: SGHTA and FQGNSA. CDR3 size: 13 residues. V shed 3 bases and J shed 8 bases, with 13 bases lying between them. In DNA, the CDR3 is TGTGCCAGCAGCTTCCCAAACCTATCGGGCTACACCTTC. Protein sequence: CASSFPNLSGYTF.

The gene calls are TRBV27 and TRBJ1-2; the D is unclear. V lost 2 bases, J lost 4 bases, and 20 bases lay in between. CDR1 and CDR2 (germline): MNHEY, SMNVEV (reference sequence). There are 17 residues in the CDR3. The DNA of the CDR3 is TGTGCCAGCAGTTTAAGAATCGACGCAGGTGGGAGCTATGGCTACACCTTC. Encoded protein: CASSLRIDAGGSYGYTF.

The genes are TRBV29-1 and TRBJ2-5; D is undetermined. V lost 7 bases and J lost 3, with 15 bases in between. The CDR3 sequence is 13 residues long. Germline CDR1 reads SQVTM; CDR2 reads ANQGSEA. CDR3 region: CSAKAPRKETQYF. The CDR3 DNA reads TGCAGCGCCAAAGCCCCCAGGAAAGAGACCCAGTACTTC.

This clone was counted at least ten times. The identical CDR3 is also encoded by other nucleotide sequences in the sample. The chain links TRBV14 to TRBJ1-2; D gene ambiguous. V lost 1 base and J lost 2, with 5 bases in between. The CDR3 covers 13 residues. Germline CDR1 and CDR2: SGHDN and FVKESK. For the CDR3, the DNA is TGTGCCAGCAGCCAAGGGGGAAACTATGGCTACACCTTC. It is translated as CASSQGGNYGYTF. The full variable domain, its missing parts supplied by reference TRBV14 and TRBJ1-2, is EAGVTQFPSHSVIEKGQTVTLRCDPISGHDNLYWYRRVMGKEIKFLLHFVKESKQDESGMPNNRFLAERTGGTYSTLKVQPAELEDSGVYFCASSQGGNYGYTFGSGTRLTVV.

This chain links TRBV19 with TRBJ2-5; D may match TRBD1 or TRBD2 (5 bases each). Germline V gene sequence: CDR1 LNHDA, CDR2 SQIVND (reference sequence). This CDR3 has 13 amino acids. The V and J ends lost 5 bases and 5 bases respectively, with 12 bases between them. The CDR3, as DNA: TGTGCCAGTAGTCGAGGGACGGTCGAGACCCAGTACTTC. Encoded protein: CASSRGTVETQYF.

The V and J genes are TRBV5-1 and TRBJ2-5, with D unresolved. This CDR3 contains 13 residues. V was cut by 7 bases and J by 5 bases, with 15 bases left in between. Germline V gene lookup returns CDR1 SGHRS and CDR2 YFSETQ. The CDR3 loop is CASRGTAEETQYF. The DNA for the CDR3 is TGCGCCAGCCGAGGAACTGCCGAGGAGACCCAGTACTTC. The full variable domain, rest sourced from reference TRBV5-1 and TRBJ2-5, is KAGVTQTPRYLIKTRGQQVTLSCSPISGHRSVSWYQQTPGQGLQFLFEYFSETQRNKGNFPGRFSGRQFSNSRSEMNVSTLELGDSALYLCASRGTAEETQYFGPGTRLLVL.

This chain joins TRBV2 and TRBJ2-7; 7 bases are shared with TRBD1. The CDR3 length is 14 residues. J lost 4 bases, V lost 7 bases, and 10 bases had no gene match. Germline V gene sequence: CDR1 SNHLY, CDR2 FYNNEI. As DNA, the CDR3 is TGTGCCAGCAACACGCAGGGGGTCCAGTACGAGCAGTACTTC. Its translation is CASNTQGVQYEQYF.

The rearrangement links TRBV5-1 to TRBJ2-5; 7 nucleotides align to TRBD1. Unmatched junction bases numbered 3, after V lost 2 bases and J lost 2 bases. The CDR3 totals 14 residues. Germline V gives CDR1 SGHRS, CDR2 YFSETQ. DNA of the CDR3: TGCGCCAGCAGCTTAACAGGGGTTCAAGAGACCCAGTACTTC. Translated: CASSLTGVQETQYF.

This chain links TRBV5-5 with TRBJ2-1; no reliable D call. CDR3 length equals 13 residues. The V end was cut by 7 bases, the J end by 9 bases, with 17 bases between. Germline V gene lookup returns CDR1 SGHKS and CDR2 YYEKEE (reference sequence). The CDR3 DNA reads TGTGCCAGCCAGACTTCATTAACGGGTGAGCAGTTCTTC. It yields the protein CASQTSLTGEQFF.

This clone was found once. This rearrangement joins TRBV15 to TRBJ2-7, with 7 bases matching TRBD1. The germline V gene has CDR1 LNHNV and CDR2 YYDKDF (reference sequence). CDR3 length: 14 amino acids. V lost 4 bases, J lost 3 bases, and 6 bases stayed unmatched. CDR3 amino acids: CATSKRGQNYEQYF. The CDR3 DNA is TGTGCCACCAGCAAAAGGGGACAGAACTACGAGCAGTACTTC. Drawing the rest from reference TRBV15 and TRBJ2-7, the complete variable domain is DAMVIQNPRYQVTQFGKPVTLSCSQTLNHNVMYWYQQKSSQAPKLLFHYYDKDFNNEADTPDNFQSRRPNTSFCFLDIRSPGLGDTAMYLCATSKRGQNYEQYFGPGTRLTVT.

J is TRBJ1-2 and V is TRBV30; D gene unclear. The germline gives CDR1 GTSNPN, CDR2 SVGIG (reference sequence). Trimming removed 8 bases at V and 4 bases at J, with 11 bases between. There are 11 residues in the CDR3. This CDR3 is CAGDVGYGYTF. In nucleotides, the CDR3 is TGTGCCGGAGACGTGGGCTATGGCTACACCTTC.

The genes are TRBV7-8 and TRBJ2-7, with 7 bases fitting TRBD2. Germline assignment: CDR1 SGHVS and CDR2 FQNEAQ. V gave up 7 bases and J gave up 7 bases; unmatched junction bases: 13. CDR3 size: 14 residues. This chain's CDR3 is CASTGAGRAVEQYF. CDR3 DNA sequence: TGTGCCAGCACGGGAGCGGGGAGGGCGGTGGAGCAGTACTTC. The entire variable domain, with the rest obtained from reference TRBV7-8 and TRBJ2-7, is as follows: GAGVSQSPRYKVAKRGQDVALRCDPISGHVSLFWYQQALGQGPEFLTYFQNEAQLDKSGLPSDRFFAERPEGSVSTLKIQRTQQEDSAVYLCASTGAGRAVEQYFGPGTRLTVT.